The 11 T cell receptor beta chains listed next were all sequenced from one sample in a study of blood T cell repertoires in COVID-19. Generated by immunoSEQ multiplex PCR, the TCRdb table keeps only in-frame clones and is missing some. This sample has about 160,000 clones; around 85% occur once, and the top ten carry roughly 4%. Source material: peripheral blood. Receptor source: a woman aged 70-85 years with acute or convalescent COVID-19.

The rearrangement links TRBV19 to TRBJ2-5, with 10 bases identical to TRBD2. Looked up from germline, CDR1 is LNHDA and CDR2 is SQIVND (reference sequence). Trimming removed 4 bases from V and 5 bases from J; junction bases left unmatched: 7. The CDR3 sequence is 15 residues long. In nucleotides, the CDR3 is TGTGCCAGTAGTAAAGCGGGAGGGCCCTGGGAGACCCAGTACTTC. Translated: CASSKAGGPWETQYF.

The rearrangement uses TRBV3-1 (or the pseudogene TRBV3-2) and TRBJ2-1; TRBD2 matches 8 bases. The ends lost 4 bases at V and 4 bases at J; junction bases unmatched: 6. Germline loops: CDR1 LGHDT, CDR2 YNNKEL (reference sequence). The length of the CDR3 is 15 residues. This CDR3 is CASSRISGEYNEQFF. In nucleotides, the CDR3 is TGTGCCAGCAGCCGAATTAGCGGGGAATACAATGAGCAGTTCTTC.

The chain joins TRBV2 to TRBJ1-2; 8 bases line up with TRBD1. CDR1 and CDR2 from the germline V gene are SNHLY and FYNNEI. The length of the CDR3 is 15 residues. The J segment lost 5 bases and the V segment lost 1 base, leaving 6 bases of the junction unmatched. CDR3 nucleotide sequence: TGTGCCAGCAGTGAAGGGACAGGGAATGGGTATGGCTACACCTTC. Its protein is CASSEGTGNGYGYTF.

The chain employs TRBV6-2 or TRBV6-3 and TRBJ2-4; D is possibly TRBD1 (6 bases). CDR3 length: 13 amino acids. The germline gives CDR1 MNHEY, CDR2 SVGEGT. Between the trimmed V and J ends, which lost 6 bases and 8 bases, there was a span of 14 bases. CDR3 DNA sequence: TGTGCCAGCAGCCAACAGGGTTCGGACATTCAGTACTTC. This sequence encodes CASSQQGSDIQYF.

The chain has TRBV3-1 (or the pseudogene TRBV3-2) and TRBJ1-2; D not certain. The CDR3 loop spans 13 amino acids. The V gene lost 3 bases and the J gene lost 4 bases, with 9 bases spanning the gap. Germline values: CDR1 LGHDT, CDR2 YNNKEL (reference sequence). The CDR3 DNA reads as TGTGCCAGCAGCCACGGCGGGCTCTATGGCTACACCTTC. Protein product: CASSHGGLYGYTF.

A note on this clone: One end of the junction varies from germline; a read error may be responsible. The rearrangement links TRBV2 to TRBJ1-2, with D possibly TRBD1 on 5 matching bases. Germline values: CDR1 SNHLY, CDR2 FYNNEI. The CDR3 has 14 residues. This CDR3 reads CVSDRRGNNHGYTF. The CDR3 DNA follows: TGTGTCTCGGACCGTCGGGGGAATAACCATGGCTACACCTTC.

The CDR3 loop is CASSRWAGASYEQYF. The CDR3 DNA sequence: TGTGCCAGCAGCAGGTGGGCGGGGGCCTCCTACGAGCAGTACTTC. The V call is TRBV4-2, the J call TRBJ2-7; weak D call: TRBD2 (7 bases). Germline-derived CDR1 and CDR2 are LGHNA and YNFKEQ. This CDR3 comprises 15 residues. V was shortened by 5 bases and J by 0 bases, with 14 bases between the two germline ends.

The V call is TRBV4-3, the J call TRBJ2-7, with 14 bases matching TRBD2. V was clipped by 4 bases and J by 4 bases; unmatched bases: 6. The V gene's germline CDR1 is LGHNA and CDR2 YSLEER. There are 16 residues in the CDR3. The CDR3 nucleotides are TGCGCCAGCAGCCTCTCCGGGACTAGCGGGAGTTACGAGCAGTACTTC. It specifies CASSLSGTSGSYEQYF.

This chain links TRBV10-3 with TRBJ2-7; 7 bases map to TRBD2. CDR3 length equals 15 residues. Germline V gene lookup returns CDR1 ENHRY and CDR2 SYGVKD. The V segment lost 2 bases and the J segment 2 bases; nucleotides outside the gene matches: 6. CDR3 amino acids: CAISEVGGGTYEQYF. CDR3 bases: TGTGCCATCAGTGAGGTTGGGGGGGGTACCTACGAGCAGTACTTC.

This sequence joins TRBV25-1 and TRBJ2-7; tentatively, D is TRBD2 (6 bases). V lost 4 bases and J 4 bases, leaving 17 bases between the germline ends. The V gene's germline CDR1 is MGHDK and CDR2 SYGVNS. The CDR3 has 15 amino acids. The CDR3 sequence is CASSARDFPLYEQYF. DNA of the CDR3: TGTGCCAGCAGTGCACGGGACTTCCCCTTATACGAGCAGTACTTC.

V gene TRBV5-1 combines with J gene TRBJ2-2; D perhaps matches TRBD1 (6 bases). Germline CDR1 and CDR2: SGHRS and YFSETQ. Trimming removed 1 base at V and 5 bases at J, with 12 bases between. There are 15 residues in the CDR3. In nucleotides, the CDR3 is TGCGCCAGCAGCTTGTCACAGGGTGGAACCGGGGAGCTGTTTTTT. This gives the protein CASSLSQGGTGELFF.